These 32 T cell receptor beta chains were sequenced from one sample in a study of spatial heterogeneity in lung cancer. Broader study findings: Tumors with more nonsynonymous mutations had more expanded intratumoral alpha and beta TCRs.

Time point specified: sample taken at primary tumor resection. Via MiXCR, TCRdb re-called the 5' RACE reads, giving one row per CDR3 protein. Of thousands of distinct CDR3 sequences in the sample, approximately 14% were seen once. For these receptors, no antigen is known. Sequenced here: lung tumor tissue, sampled at surgery. Receptor source: a male donor with early-stage non-small cell lung cancer.

The table lists this clonotype with many counts. V and J are TRBV9 and TRBJ1-3, with D tentatively TRBD1 (6 bases). Germline V gives CDR1 SGDLS, CDR2 YYNGEE. The CDR3 runs to 14 residues. V was trimmed by 2 bases and J by 8 bases, leaving 14 bases between them. CDR3 nucleotides: TGTGCCAGCAGCGTCAGCGGACAGAGCGACACCATATATTTT. Amino acid sequence: CASSVSGQSDTIYF.

In its sample, this clonotype ranks as medium-sized. The rearrangement joins TRBV5-1 to TRBJ2-3, with no clear D. V was shortened by 1 base and J by 2 bases, with 11 bases between the two germline ends. Germline loops: CDR1 SGHRS, CDR2 YFSETQ. The CDR3 extends over 15 amino acids. This chain's CDR3 is CASSLWGTSTDTQYF. The CDR3 DNA reads TGCGCCAGCAGCTTGTGGGGTACTTCCACAGATACGCAGTATTTT. The whole variable domain, remainder taken from reference TRBV5-1 and TRBJ2-3, is KAGVTQTPRYLIKTRGQQVTLSCSPISGHRSVSWYQQTPGQGLQFLFEYFSETQRNKGNFPGRFSGRQFSNSRSEMNVSTLELGDSALYLCASSLWGTSTDTQYFGPGTRLTVL.

This clonotype has a count of ten or more. This rearrangement joins TRBV28 to TRBJ2-7, with D possibly called TRBD1 or TRBD2 (6 bases each). CDR1 MDHEN and CDR2 SYDVKM come from the germline V gene. The CDR3 is 14 residues long. Trimming removed 3 bases from V and 2 bases from J, with 11 bases in between. CDR3 sequence (DNA): TGTGCCAGCAGTTTCCGGGGGCGCCCCTACGAGCAGTACTTC. This sequence encodes CASSFRGRPYEQYF.

A single count supports this clonotype. V gene TRBV15 combines with J gene TRBJ1-4; 8 bases are a match to TRBD1. The CDR3 is made up of 15 amino acids. V was clipped by 0 bases and J by 5 bases; unmatched bases: 2. Germline V gives CDR1 LNHNV, CDR2 YYDKDF (reference sequence). This CDR3 is CATSRDDRGNEKLFF. The CDR3 region has the DNA TGTGCCACCAGCAGAGATGACAGGGGCAATGAAAAACTGTTTTTT. Combining the CDR3 with reference TRBV15 and TRBJ1-4 gives the whole variable domain DAMVIQNPRYQVTQFGKPVTLSCSQTLNHNVMYWYQQKSSQAPKLLFHYYDKDFNNEADTPDNFQSRRPNTSFCFLDIRSPGLGDTAMYLCATSRDDRGNEKLFFGSGTQLSVL.

This clonotype was found many times. The chain is built from TRBV19 and TRBJ2-5, with D maybe TRBD2 (5 bases). The CDR3 covers 14 residues. Looked up from germline, CDR1 is LNHDA and CDR2 is SQIVND (reference sequence). The V and J ends lost 5 bases and 5 bases respectively, with 15 bases between them. The CDR3 loop reads CASSRGGPRETQYF. The CDR3 DNA sequence: TGTGCCAGTAGTCGCGGCGGGCCTAGGGAGACCCAGTACTTC.

This clonotype was counted a few times. This could be a read error, since a much larger clone is one nucleotide away. Because the CDR3 is missing its conserved closing phenylalanine or tryptophan, this is likely a read error. The chain is built from TRBV23-1 and TRBJ2-1; a weak D match, TRBD1 (5 bases). TRBV23-1 is filed as an ORF, its function uncertain. The CDR3 has 17 residues. Deletions cut 4 bases from V and 4 bases from J, with 20 bases between. The CDR3 loop is CASSLPCTRVAYNEQFS. CDR3 sequence (DNA): TGCGCCAGCAGTCTACCCTGCACCAGGGTGGCGTACAATGAGCAGTTCTCC.

In this sample, this clonotype is medium-sized (0.01 to 0.1%). The chain recombines TRBV5-1 with TRBJ2-7; TRBD1 might be the D (6 bases). CDR3 length equals 16 residues. Trimming cost V 4 bases and J 1 base, with 18 bases left between them. Germline-derived CDR1 and CDR2 are SGHRS and YFSETQ. CDR3 sequence: CASSGGTGTLSYEQYF. The CDR3 DNA follows: TGCGCCAGCAGCGGGGGTACAGGGACCCTATCCTACGAGCAGTACTTC.

This clonotype was counted at least ten times. The V call is TRBV15, the J call TRBJ2-3; D is uncertain. The germline V and J ends were trimmed by 0 bases and 0 bases, with 13 bases remaining between them. The CDR3 covers 17 residues. The germline CDR1 and CDR2 sequences are LNHNV and YYDKDF (reference sequence). The CDR3 DNA sequence: TGTGCCACCAGCAGAGATCCGCAGGAGTCTAGCACAGATACGCAGTATTTT. Translating it yields CATSRDPQESSTDTQYF.

This clonotype was seen ten or more times. V is TRBV11-1 and J is TRBJ2-5, with D uncertain. V was cut by 3 bases and J by 2 bases, with 10 bases left in between. The CDR3 consists of 14 residues. Germline-derived CDR1 and CDR2 are SGHAT and FQDESV (reference sequence). CDR3 amino acids: CASSFTDTQETQYF. The CDR3 nucleotides are TGTGCCAGCAGCTTCACAGATACTCAAGAGACCCAGTACTTC.

The gene calls are TRBV12-3 or TRBV12-4 and TRBJ1-4; 7 bases are shared with TRBD1. CDR3 length: 15 residues. The V segment lost 6 bases and the J segment 4 bases; nucleotides outside the gene matches: 8. CDR3 protein: CASRAPGQINEKLFF. The CDR3 nucleotides read TGTGCCAGCAGAGCACCGGGACAGATTAATGAAAAACTGTTTTTT.

At least ten counts were recorded for this clonotype. The rearrangement links TRBV29-1 to TRBJ2-2; 9 bases align to TRBD1. Germline lookup yields CDR1 SQVTM and CDR2 ANQGSEA. V trimming: 4 bases; J trimming: 1 base; junction bases outside the gene matches: 7. The CDR3 is 16 amino acids. The CDR3 loop reads CSVGQDRGKNTGELFF. The CDR3 coding sequence is TGCAGCGTTGGTCAAGACAGGGGGAAGAACACCGGGGAGCTGTTTTTT.

This clonotype was counted many times. CDR3 loop: CSARTLANEQFF. The CDR3 coding sequence is TGCAGTGCTAGAACCTTAGCCAATGAGCAGTTCTTC. The chain couples TRBV20-1 to TRBJ2-1; no firm D call. V was shortened by 2 bases and J by 6 bases, with 8 bases between the two germline ends. Germline loops: CDR1 DFQATT, CDR2 SNEGSKA (reference sequence). The CDR3 extends over 12 amino acids.

The chain carries TRBV20-1 and TRBJ1-1; D is undetermined. This CDR3 spans 14 amino acids. V dropped 3 bases and J dropped 3 bases, with 14 bases sitting between them. Germline-derived CDR1 and CDR2 are DFQATT and SNEGSKA (reference sequence). CDR3 protein: CSASEGRWHTEAFF. Written as DNA, the CDR3 is TGCAGTGCTAGCGAGGGAAGGTGGCACACTGAAGCTTTCTTT.

This clonotype was picked up many times. The V call is TRBV2, the J call TRBJ1-5; D is unclear. The CDR3 spans 13 residues. Germline V gene sequence: CDR1 SNHLY, CDR2 FYNNEI. V was cut by 7 bases and J by 0 bases, with 7 bases left in between. CDR3 amino acids: CASKQDSNQPQHF. CDR3 DNA: TGTGCCAGCAAGCAGGATAGCAATCAGCCCCAGCATTTT.

This clonotype was detected ten times or more. The chain carries TRBV3-1 and TRBJ2-5; D is possibly TRBD2 (6 bases). The CDR3 runs to 15 residues. The V gene lost 4 bases and the J gene lost 4 bases, with 16 bases spanning the gap. Germline lookup yields CDR1 LGHDT and CDR2 YNNKEL (reference sequence). The CDR3 DNA follows: TGTGCCAGCAGCCCCCAGTTCGGGAGTACAGAGACCCAGTACTTC. Residues: CASSPQFGSTETQYF.

In its sample, this clonotype was seen many times. This chain connects TRBV14 to TRBJ2-7; D might be TRBD2 (6 bases). V was cut by 4 bases and J by 3 bases, with 10 bases left in between. The CDR3 has 13 amino acids. Germline V lookup: CDR1 SGHDN, CDR2 FVKESK. The CDR3: CASSPTGSYEQYF. In DNA, the CDR3 is TGTGCCAGCAGCCCGACCGGGAGCTACGAGCAGTACTTC.

Within the sample, this clonotype is medium-sized. CDR3 residues: CASSLSGVGRGTYEQYF. The CDR3 DNA reads TGTGCCAGCAGTTTATCGGGGGTTGGCAGGGGAACCTACGAGCAGTACTTC. This chain joins TRBV27 and TRBJ2-7, with D possibly TRBD1 on 6 matching bases. The V and J ends lost 0 bases and 2 bases respectively, with 17 bases between them. Germline loops: CDR1 MNHEY, CDR2 SMNVEV (reference sequence). The CDR3 runs to 17 residues.

This clonotype has ten or more counts. V usage is TRBV2 and J usage is TRBJ2-3; 11 positions match TRBD1. J lost 4 bases, V lost 8 bases, and 5 bases had no gene match. This CDR3 contains 14 residues. The germline V gene has CDR1 SNHLY and CDR2 FYNNEI. This CDR3 is CASWDRGAPDTQYF. The CDR3 bases are TGTGCCAGCTGGGACAGGGGGGCGCCAGATACGCAGTATTTT.

Judged by abundance, this clonotype is medium-sized (0.01 to 0.1%). The chain recombines TRBV5-4 with TRBJ2-4; no definite D call. The CDR3 is 11 residues long. CDR1 is SGHNT, CDR2 YYREEE, per germline (reference sequence). Trimming took 4 bases from V and 8 from J, leaving 7 bases between them. CDR3: CASSVRDIQYF. In DNA, the CDR3 is TGTGCCAGCAGCGTTCGAGACATTCAGTACTTC.

This clonotype came up many times. V gene TRBV15 combines with J gene TRBJ2-5; 10 bases map to TRBD2. Germline trimming cut 2 bases from V and 3 bases from J; bases unmatched to any gene: 6. The V gene's germline CDR1 is LNHNV and CDR2 YYDKDF (reference sequence). The CDR3 has 16 residues. CDR3 bases: TGTGCCACCAGCAGATGGACTAGCGGAGCAAAAGAGACCCAGTACTTC. It codes for CATSRWTSGAKETQYF.

The genes are TRBV9 and TRBJ2-2, with 10 bases that match TRBD1. The CDR3 is 16 residues long. J lost 3 bases, V lost 6 bases, and 8 bases had no gene match. Germline V gives CDR1 SGDLS, CDR2 YYNGEE. The DNA of the CDR3 is TGTGCCAGCAACCTGGGACAGGGGAGTGACACCGGGGAGCTGTTTTTT. This codes for CASNLGQGSDTGELFF.

This clonotype occurred many times. This chain connects TRBV6-5 to TRBJ1-1; 8 bases fit TRBD1. Germline V CDR1 and CDR2: MNHEY, SVGAGI. Germline trimming cut 4 bases from V and 13 bases from J; bases unmatched to any gene: 11. The CDR3 totals 13 residues. CDR3 DNA sequence: TGTGCCAGCAGTTCCGACAGGGGCCTCGAGGGTTTCTTT. Amino acids: CASSSDRGLEGFF.

This clonotype was picked up many times. The V and J genes are TRBV7-8 and TRBJ1-4, with TRBD1 identical over 9 bases. The germline V gene encodes CDR1 SGHVS and CDR2 FQNEAQ. This CDR3 is built from 18 residues. The J segment lost 4 bases and the V segment lost 5 bases, leaving 14 bases of the junction unmatched. The CDR3: CASSIRLDRGFRNEKLFF. Written as DNA, the CDR3 is TGTGCCAGCAGCATTAGGTTGGACAGGGGATTTCGTAATGAAAAACTGTTTTTT.

Relative to its sample, this clonotype is medium-sized. CDR3 sequence reads: CASRFGSGGGNEQFF. The CDR3, as DNA: TGTGCCAGCAGATTTGGTAGCGGGGGAGGCAATGAGCAGTTCTTC. The J gene is TRBJ2-1, the V gene TRBV12-3 or TRBV12-4; 9 bases match TRBD2. After removal of 6 bases from V and 6 bases from J, the junction contained 9 bases not matched to a gene. CDR3 length: 15 amino acids.

The sample holds many counts of this clonotype. The chain joins TRBV9 to TRBJ1-1, with a weak D call TRBD1 (6 bases). The germline V gene encodes CDR1 SGDLS and CDR2 YYNGEE. Trimming took 7 bases from V and 1 from J, leaving 11 bases between them. The CDR3 loop spans 13 amino acids. Here the CDR3 reads CASSRTANTEAFF. The CDR3 DNA is TGTGCCAGCTCCCGGACAGCGAACACTGAAGCTTTCTTT.

There are many counts of this clonotype. The V gene is TRBV9, the J gene TRBJ2-5, with D uncertain. The V end was cut by 0 bases, the J end by 1 base, with 7 bases between. Germline assignment: CDR1 SGDLS and CDR2 YYNGEE. This CDR3 contains 14 residues. CDR3 bases: TGTGCCAGCAGCGTAGGTGACCTCCAAGAGACCCAGTACTTC. It translates to CASSVGDLQETQYF.

This clonotype was counted ten times or more. The gene calls are TRBV6-6 and TRBJ1-5; no clear D. This CDR3 spans 16 amino acids. The V and J ends lost 1 base and 3 bases respectively, with 13 bases between them. Per germline, CDR1 MNHNY and CDR2 SVGAGI (reference sequence). In DNA form, the CDR3 reads TGTGCCAGCAGTTACTATACGGACGGCCCCAATCAGCCCCAGCATTTT. Translated: CASSYYTDGPNQPQHF.

Judged by abundance, this clonotype is medium-sized. The rearrangement uses TRBV3-1 and TRBJ2-7; 9 bases fit TRBD2. Germline CDR1 is LGHDT and CDR2 is YNNKEL (reference sequence). This CDR3 region has 15 residues. V lost 1 base to trimming and J lost 4 bases; unmatched junction nucleotides: 5. This chain's CDR3 is CASSQGSAGGYEQYF. Here the CDR3 DNA reads TGTGCCAGCAGCCAAGGGTCAGCGGGAGGTTACGAGCAGTACTTC.

The rearrangement joins TRBV29-1 to TRBJ1-1; 11 nucleotides match TRBD1. The CDR3 extends over 13 amino acids. CDR1 and CDR2 from the germline V gene are SQVTM and ANQGSEA. Trimming cost V 6 bases and J 4 bases; bases outside gene matches: 4. CDR3 bases: TGCAGCGTGGACAGGGGGCTAGGCACTGAAGCTTTCTTT. It is translated as CSVDRGLGTEAFF.

Many counts were recorded for this clonotype. The chain recombines TRBV6-2 or TRBV6-3 with TRBJ2-3; a possible D gene is TRBD1 (5 bases). This CDR3 has 16 amino acids. Trimming left V 6 bases short and J 1 base short, with 17 bases between. Germline loops: CDR1 MNHEY, CDR2 SVGEGT. The CDR3 DNA follows: TGTGCCAGCAGACACCCCAGGGAATTGGGCACAGATACGCAGTATTTT. Its translation: CASRHPRELGTDTQYF.

This clonotype appeared many times. This chain joins TRBV2 and TRBJ2-3, with TRBD1 matching over 8 bases. In germline, CDR1 is SNHLY, CDR2 FYNNEI. This CDR3 has 14 amino acids. V lost 6 bases to trimming and J lost 0 bases; unmatched junction nucleotides: 2. Here the CDR3 DNA reads TGTGCCAGCAGGGACAGGGTCAGCACAGATACGCAGTATTTT. This translates into CASRDRVSTDTQYF.

A few counts support this clonotype. J is TRBJ2-1 and V is TRBV11-2; D uncertain. This CDR3 region has 13 residues. The germline gives CDR1 SGHAT, CDR2 FQNNGV. The V and J ends lost 3 bases and 8 bases respectively, with 11 bases between them. The DNA of the CDR3 is TGTGCCAGCAGCTTCGGCGGCCTGGATGAGCAGTTCTTC. It codes for CASSFGGLDEQFF.